This passage covers 32 T cell receptor beta chains from one sample sequenced in a study of cytomegalovirus exposure and HLA in healthy donors. The PCR had 60 Vbeta and 13 Jbeta primers. Generated by immunoSEQ multiplex PCR, the TCRdb table keeps only in-frame clones and is missing some. This table holds about 100,000 clones, 74% found once. Sequences were obtained from PBMCs. These receptors all come from a woman aged 40 to 50 in good health and CMV-seropositive.

This rearrangement joins TRBV4-3 to TRBJ2-3; 14 nucleotides agree with TRBD2. Germline CDR1 reads LGHNA; CDR2 reads YSLEER. This CDR3 has 17 amino acids. V shed 0 bases and J 4 bases; nucleotides not matched to a gene: 3. The CDR3: CASSQETSGGESDTQYF. In DNA, the CDR3 is TGCGCCAGCAGCCAAGAGACTAGCGGGGGGGAGTCAGATACGCAGTATTTT.

V usage is TRBV19 and J usage is TRBJ1-4, with 8 nucleotides matching TRBD1. Germline CDR1 and CDR2: LNHDA and SQIVND (reference sequence). V shed 6 bases and J 14 bases; nucleotides not matched to a gene: 14. This CDR3 contains 14 residues. As DNA, the CDR3 is TGTGCCAGTAGCCTCGGACAGGGCCTTACGAGTCTGTTTTTT. Protein sequence: CASSLGQGLTSLFF.

The V call is TRBV5-4, the J call TRBJ1-1; no definite D call. From germline, CDR1 is SGHNT and CDR2 YYREEE (reference sequence). Trimming stripped 0 bases from V and 5 bases from J, with 8 bases between. This CDR3 is built from 13 residues. In nucleotides, the CDR3 is TGTGCCAGCAGCTTGGTTCACGGGACTGAAGCTTTCTTT. This encodes CASSLVHGTEAFF.

The V and J genes are TRBV2 and TRBJ1-4, with a weak D call TRBD1 (5 bases). Trimming cost V 3 bases and J 4 bases, with 12 bases left between them. In germline, CDR1 is SNHLY, CDR2 FYNNEI. The CDR3 extends over 15 amino acids. CDR3 in amino acids: CASSEQGQVNEKLFF. Written as DNA, the CDR3 is TGTGCCAGCAGTGAGCAGGGTCAAGTTAATGAAAAACTGTTTTTT.

The V gene is TRBV30, the J gene TRBJ2-3; the D gene is possibly TRBD2 (5 bases). CDR1 GTSNPN and CDR2 SVGIG come from the germline V gene (reference sequence). CDR3 length equals 15 residues. The V end lost 2 bases, the J end lost 1 base, and 13 bases lay between the germline ends. The CDR3, as DNA: TGTGCCTGGAGTAAAGGGAGCGGACGCACAGATACGCAGTATTTT. Translating gives CAWSKGSGRTDTQYF.

V is TRBV5-6 and J is TRBJ2-5, with 7 nucleotides matching TRBD2. Germline V gene sequence: CDR1 SGHDT, CDR2 YYEEEE. J gave up 2 bases and V 0 bases, and 7 bases lay outside the gene matches. There are 16 residues in the CDR3. The CDR3 DNA reads as TGTGCCAGCAGCTTGGAGGCAGCGGGGAGACAAGAGACCCAGTACTTC. Its protein product is CASSLEAAGRQETQYF.

This chain uses TRBV5-5 with TRBJ2-1; D possibly corresponds to TRBD2 (5 bases). V shed 7 bases and J shed 0 bases, with 14 bases lying between them. The CDR3 has 15 amino acids. CDR1 is SGHKS and CDR2 is YYEKEE in the germline V gene (reference sequence). The CDR3 region is CASVISGSSYNEQFF. Written as DNA, the CDR3 is TGTGCCAGCGTAATATCGGGGAGCTCCTACAATGAGCAGTTCTTC.

The CDR3 loop reads CASSSSPSGGAFNEQFF. DNA for the CDR3: TGCGCCAGCAGCTCCTCCCCTAGCGGGGGGGCCTTCAATGAGCAGTTCTTC. This chain uses TRBV5-1 with TRBJ2-1; 12 bases are a match to TRBD2. J gave up 6 bases and V 3 bases, and 10 bases lay outside the gene matches. The CDR3 totals 17 residues. Germline CDR1 reads SGHRS; CDR2 reads YFSETQ.

The chain couples TRBV5-4 to TRBJ1-5, with D hard to call. Germline V gene lookup returns CDR1 SGHNT and CDR2 YYREEE (reference sequence). There are 14 residues in the CDR3. V was clipped by 0 bases and J by 5 bases, with 9 bases between them. This chain's CDR3 is CASSLAGGDQPQHF. The DNA for the CDR3 is TGTGCCAGCAGCTTGGCCGGCGGGGATCAGCCCCAGCATTTT.

The V call is TRBV7-2, the J call TRBJ1-5, with D unresolved. The CDR3 length is 15 residues. Germline V CDR1 and CDR2: SGHTA, FQGNSA. V was pared by 1 base and J by 2 bases, with 9 bases between. CDR3 loop: CASSLVVSGNQPQHF. CDR3 in DNA: TGTGCCAGCAGCTTAGTGGTGTCGGGCAATCAGCCCCAGCATTTT.

The V gene is TRBV7-3, the J gene TRBJ1-1; no clear D gene. V lost 6 bases and J 1 base, leaving 9 bases between the germline ends. The CDR3 is made up of 13 amino acids. Germline values: CDR1 SGHTA, CDR2 FQGTGA. CDR3 coding DNA: TGTGCCAGCAGTATGGGCCCGAACACTGAAGCTTTCTTT. The encoded protein is CASSMGPNTEAFF.

The chain uses TRBV11-2 and TRBJ1-2, with D possibly TRBD1 on 5 matching bases. V lost 1 base, J lost 8 bases, and 14 bases lay in between. The germline V gene has CDR1 SGHAT and CDR2 FQNNGV. The CDR3 extends over 14 amino acids. DNA for the CDR3: TGTGCCAGCAGCTTAGCTCCGGGGGTTTCCGGCTACACCTTC. It encodes CASSLAPGVSGYTF.

The chain joins TRBV4-1 to TRBJ1-2; TRBD1 agrees at 7 bases. Germline V gene sequence: CDR1 MGHRA, CDR2 YSYEKL. V shed 0 bases and J 4 bases; nucleotides not matched to a gene: 11. This CDR3 comprises 17 residues. CDR3 sequence: CASSQEHRGNWPYGYTF. In DNA, the CDR3 is TGCGCCAGCAGCCAAGAGCACAGGGGCAACTGGCCCTATGGCTACACCTTC.

The chain combines TRBV19 with TRBJ2-7; D may be TRBD1 (6 bases). Germline CDR1 is LNHDA and CDR2 is SQIVND (reference sequence). CDR3 size: 16 residues. Trimming stripped 6 bases from V and 2 bases from J, with 20 bases between. DNA for the CDR3: TGTGCCAGTAGCAAAACACCAGGGGTTGACGCCTACGAGCAGTACTTC. Protein sequence: CASSKTPGVDAYEQYF.

There are a few counts of this clone. The chain joins TRBV29-1 to TRBJ2-1, with 9 nucleotides matching TRBD2. Germline V gene lookup returns CDR1 SQVTM and CDR2 ANQGSEA. The CDR3 contains 15 residues. V lost 4 bases and J lost 6; bases outside the gene matches: 10. The CDR3 sequence is CSVVTPSGVVNEQFF. The DNA for the CDR3 is TGCAGCGTTGTAACCCCTAGCGGGGTAGTCAATGAGCAGTTCTTC.

The chain uses TRBV29-1 and TRBJ2-5, with unresolved D. Germline V lookup: CDR1 SQVTM, CDR2 ANQGSEA. V was clipped by 6 bases and J by 3 bases, with 14 bases between them. This CDR3 has 13 residues. CDR3 in amino acids: CSVSDTHKETQYF. In DNA form, the CDR3 reads TGCAGCGTATCTGACACCCATAAAGAGACCCAGTACTTC.

This clone appeared a few times. The chain couples TRBV5-6 to TRBJ1-2, with 7 nucleotides matching TRBD1. Germline V gene data show CDR1 as SGHDT and CDR2 as YYEEEE. The CDR3 is 15 amino acids. J gave up 3 bases and V 4 bases, and 9 bases lay outside the gene matches. The CDR3, as DNA: TGTGCCAGCAGCGGAGGGACAGCCAGATACTATGGCTACACCTTC. Translated: CASSGGTARYYGYTF.

The CDR3 region is CASSDSGHLNSPLHF. For the CDR3, the DNA is TGTGCCAGCAGCGATTCGGGACACCTCAATTCACCCCTCCACTTT. This chain links TRBV13 with TRBJ1-6; D is perhaps TRBD1 (6 bases). The V end lost 5 bases, the J end lost 7 bases, and 15 bases lay between the germline ends. The germline V gene encodes CDR1 PRHDT and CDR2 FYEKMQ (reference sequence). The CDR3 covers 15 residues.

The rearrangement links TRBV9 to TRBJ2-2; D remains ambiguous. V dropped 4 bases and J dropped 0 bases, with 7 bases sitting between them. Germline V gives CDR1 SGDLS, CDR2 YYNGEE. The CDR3 consists of 14 residues. This chain's CDR3 is CASSPFSNTGELFF. The DNA of the CDR3 is TGTGCCAGCAGCCCTTTCTCGAACACCGGGGAGCTGTTTTTT. Variable domain in full (rest from reference TRBV9 and TRBJ2-2): DSGVTQTPKHLITATGQRVTLRCSPRSGDLSVYWYQQSLDQGLQFLIQYYNGEERAKGNILERFSAQQFPDLHSELNLSSLELGDSALYFCASSPFSNTGELFFGEGSRLTVL.

The V call is TRBV6-4, the J call TRBJ2-1, with a possible D match to TRBD1 (5 bases). V shed 7 bases and J shed 2 bases, with 15 bases lying between them. The CDR3 is 15 residues long. Per germline, CDR1 MRHNA and CDR2 SNTAGT. The CDR3, as DNA: TGTGCCAGCAAGACGACAGATTCCCCCTACAATGAGCAGTTCTTC. Translating gives CASKTTDSPYNEQFF.

V gene TRBV4-2 combines with J gene TRBJ2-7; no definite D call. This CDR3 region has 13 residues. V was clipped by 0 bases and J by 7 bases, with 10 bases between them. The germline V gene has CDR1 LGHNA and CDR2 YNFKEQ. CDR3 region: CASSQDVSTEQYF. In DNA, the CDR3 is TGTGCCAGCAGCCAAGATGTCTCTACGGAGCAGTACTTC.

This chain joins TRBV5-1 and TRBJ2-5; 7 bases line up with TRBD2. Trimming took 2 bases from V and 0 from J; bases not matched to a gene: 4. CDR3 size: 15 residues. Germline V gene sequence: CDR1 SGHRS, CDR2 YFSETQ. In DNA, the CDR3 is TGCGCCAGCAGCTTATCCCTAGCGGACCAAGAGACCCAGTACTTC. It is translated as CASSLSLADQETQYF.

The chain couples TRBV5-1 to TRBJ1-1; possible D gene TRBD1, 6 bases. The CDR3 is made up of 15 amino acids. CDR1 SGHRS and CDR2 YFSETQ come from the germline V gene. With 6 bases removed from V and 6 bases from J, the gap between germline ends came to 21 bases. The CDR3 loop reads CASTPSGGDGAEAFF. In DNA, the CDR3 is TGCGCCAGCACCCCCTCGGGGGGCGATGGCGCTGAAGCTTTCTTT.

This clone was counted between two and nine times. J is TRBJ2-7 and V is TRBV7-2; 7 bases map to TRBD2. Germline V CDR1 and CDR2: SGHTA, FQGNSA. The CDR3 consists of 13 residues. The V gene end was trimmed by 4 bases and the J gene end by 7 bases; junction bases not matched to a gene: 7. CDR3 sequence (DNA): TGTGCCAGCAGCTCTCTTCGCGGGGGTGAGCAGTACTTC. It translates to CASSSLRGGEQYF.

The chain carries TRBV30 and TRBJ1-2; 10 positions agree with TRBD1. This CDR3 spans 13 amino acids. Germline CDR1 and CDR2: GTSNPN and SVGIG (reference sequence). J gave up 8 bases and V 2 bases, and 5 bases lay outside the gene matches. The CDR3: CAWSPGQGRGYTF. The DNA for the CDR3 is TGTGCCTGGAGTCCGGGACAGGGGAGAGGCTACACCTTC. The full variable domain, its missing parts supplied by reference TRBV30 and TRBJ1-2, is SQTIHQWPATLVQPVGSPLSLECTVEGTSNPNLYWYRQAAGRGLQLLFYSVGIGQISSEVPQNLSASRPQDRQFILSSKKLLLSDSGFYLCAWSPGQGRGYTFGSGTRLTVV.

The chain is built from TRBV11-3 and TRBJ1-1; D not resolved. This CDR3 is built from 14 residues. The V gene lost 1 base and the J gene lost 2 bases, with 8 bases spanning the gap. The germline gives CDR1 SGHNT, CDR2 YENEEA. The CDR3, as DNA: TGTGCCAGCAGCTTAGGAGACACAAACACTGAAGCTTTCTTT. It encodes CASSLGDTNTEAFF.

This clone was recorded once. The chain joins TRBV5-7 to TRBJ1-5, with D possibly matching TRBD1 (6 bases). TRBV5-7 is sorted into the ORF group, with uncertain function. This CDR3 region has 18 residues. V was cut by 5 bases and J by 2 bases, with 23 bases left in between. The CDR3 DNA follows: TGTGCCAGCAGTCGCGGGACATCGGGGGGTTCGGGCAATCAGCCCCAGCATTTT. Amino acid sequence: CASSRGTSGGSGNQPQHF.

The sample holds a few counts of this clone. DNA of the CDR3: TGCGCCAGCAGCCAAGAGAAGAGCGAGCAGTACTTC. This codes for CASSQEKSEQYF. The gene calls are TRBV4-1 and TRBJ2-7; no reliable D call. Trimming cost V 0 bases and J 6 bases, with 6 bases left between them. This CDR3 spans 12 amino acids. Germline CDR1 is MGHRA and CDR2 is YSYEKL.

This rearrangement joins TRBV2 to TRBJ2-2, with TRBD2 matching 8 bases. Germline V gene data show CDR1 as SNHLY and CDR2 as FYNNEI. The CDR3 runs 16 residues. The V gene end was trimmed by 6 bases and the J gene end by 2 bases; junction bases not matched to a gene: 8. The CDR3: CASSLNSGVNTGELFF. CDR3 DNA: TGTGCCAGCAGCCTAAATAGCGGGGTAAACACCGGGGAGCTGTTTTTT.

This clone is a singleton in its sample. One end of the junction fails to match germline, which may point to a read error. V usage is TRBV30 and J usage is TRBJ1-5; D remains unclear. CDR1 GTSNPN and CDR2 SVGIG come from the germline V gene (reference sequence). The CDR3 has 13 residues. Here the CDR3 DNA reads TGTGTCTGGAGTAGCATAAGCGGTCAGCCCCAGCATTTT. This translates into CVWSSISGQPQHF.

This clone was observed once. V usage is TRBV7-2 and J usage is TRBJ1-2, with 7 nucleotides matching TRBD1. This CDR3 is built from 15 residues. The germline gives CDR1 SGHTA, CDR2 FQGNSA. V gave up 5 bases and J gave up 2 bases; unmatched junction bases: 8. The CDR3 here is CASSIRQGANYGYTF. The CDR3, as DNA: TGTGCCAGCAGCATTCGACAGGGAGCCAACTATGGCTACACCTTC. The whole variable domain, remainder taken from reference TRBV7-2 and TRBJ1-2, is GAGVSQSPSNKVTEKGKDVELRCDPISGHTALYWYRQSLGQGLEFLIYFQGNSAPDKSGLPSDRFSAERTGGSVSTLTIQRTQQEDSAVYLCASSIRQGANYGYTFGSGTRLTVV.

This clone was picked up one time. The rearrangement uses TRBV19 and TRBJ2-3, with D maybe TRBD1 (5 bases). V was clipped by 3 bases and J by 4 bases, with 17 bases between them. This CDR3 is 16 amino acids long. The germline V gene has CDR1 LNHDA and CDR2 SQIVND (reference sequence). The chain's CDR3 is CASSIRPQGLADTQYF. The CDR3 nucleotides are TGTGCCAGTAGTATCAGACCCCAGGGATTGGCAGATACGCAGTATTTT.